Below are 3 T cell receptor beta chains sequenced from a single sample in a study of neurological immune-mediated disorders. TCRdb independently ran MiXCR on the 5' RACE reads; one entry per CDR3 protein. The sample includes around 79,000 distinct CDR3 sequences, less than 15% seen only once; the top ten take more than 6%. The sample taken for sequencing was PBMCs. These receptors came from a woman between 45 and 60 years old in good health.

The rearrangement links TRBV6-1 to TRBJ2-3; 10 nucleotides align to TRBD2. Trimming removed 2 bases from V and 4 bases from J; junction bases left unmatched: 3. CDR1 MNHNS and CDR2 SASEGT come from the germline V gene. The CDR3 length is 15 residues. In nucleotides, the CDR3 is TGTGCCAGCAGTGAACTAGCGGGAGTCCCAGATACGCAGTATTTT. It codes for CASSELAGVPDTQYF.

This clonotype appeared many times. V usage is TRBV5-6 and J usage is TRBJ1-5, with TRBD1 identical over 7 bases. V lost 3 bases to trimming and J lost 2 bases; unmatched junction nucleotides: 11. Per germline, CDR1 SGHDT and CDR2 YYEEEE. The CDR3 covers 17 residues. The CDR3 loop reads CASSSSRRGRGNQPQHF. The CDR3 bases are TGTGCCAGCAGCTCGAGCCGTAGGGGGCGAGGCAATCAGCCCCAGCATTTT.

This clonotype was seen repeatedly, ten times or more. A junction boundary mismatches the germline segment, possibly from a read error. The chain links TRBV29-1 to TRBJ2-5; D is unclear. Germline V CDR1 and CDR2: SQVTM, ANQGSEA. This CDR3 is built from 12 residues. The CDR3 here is CSGERYQETQYF. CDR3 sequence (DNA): TGCAGCGGTGAAAGGTACCAAGAGACCCAGTACTTC.